This TCR beta chain was documented in a study of CD8 T cells in Susac syndrome. Reverse transcription of 0.5 to 1 ug RNA used random hexamers. A single record per CDR3 protein comes from TCRdb applying MiXCR to the immunoSEQ multiplex PCR reads. The sample gives about 210,000 distinct CDR3 sequences, just under 95% of which show up once; 0.082% is in the top ten. The V gene lost 2 bases and the J gene lost 5 bases, with 10 bases spanning the gap. The CDR3 spans 12 residues. From germline, CDR1 is GTSNPN and CDR2 SVGIG (reference sequence). The sequence came from a human donor with multiple sclerosis. The chain employs TRBV30 and TRBJ2-7, with no clear D. The sequencing input was CD4+ T cells from PBMCs. CDR3 coding DNA: TGTGCCTGGAGTAATCGGGCGGACGAGCAGTACTTC. Translated: CAWSNRADEQYF.